This entry describes one TCR beta chain. This clone's antigen is unknown. The sample holds no much larger clone one base away, and base qualities are not on file. TCRbeta CDR3 regions were amplified from genomic DNA by means of the immunoSEQ Assay, a bias-controlled multiplex PCR. In the source study's methods: The number of nucleated cells in each sample was estimated from the amplification of reference gene primers within the assay. To quantify the absolute abundance of each unique TCRbeta CDR3 rearrangement, sequence reads were collapsed and filtered. For each sample, productive Simpson clonality was calculated by taking the square root of Simpson's diversity index across productive rearrangements. The immuneACCESS repertoire file appears here via TCRdb, limited to in-frame rearrangements. These files lack a portion of the clones; in checked studies, under half of the deficit traces to unresolved V genes, and the cause of the others is not known. The DNA gave D and trimming, while V, J and clone size come from that table. The sample includes under 350,000 clones, with approximately 90% observed a single time. 4.6% of the sample goes to the ten largest clones.

The trim is 6 bases for V and 8 bases for J, with a gap of 13 bases between the germline ends. The germline V gene gives CDR1 as SNHLY and CDR2 as FYNNEI. Taken from cysteine to phenylalanine, the CDR3 has 13 residues. The entry retains the CDR3 DNA only, 39 bases that are in frame from base 1. The record originates from a study of blood T cell repertoires in COVID-19 (TCRdb year 2020). In terms of the full investigation: The collaborator samples originated in the United States, Italy and Spain and spanned the acute and convalescent phases of COVID-19. The material from the prospective study consisted of cDNA or gDNA derived from T cells, B-cell-depleted T cells, or PBMCs. The dataset comprised deeply sampled blood TCRbeta repertoires from subjects exposed to, actively infected with, or recovered from COVID-19. The repertoires were released in a freely available public database meant as a resource for research on the immune response to SARS-CoV-2. The samples were drawn from the first 160 participants of the ongoing ImmuneRACE study and from 950 to 1,500 subjects provided by 6 global collaborators. Nearly every sample came with metadata listing a de-identified subject ID, COVID-19 status, age in years and sex. Where HLA class I and class II types were available, the types were taken from metadata supplied by the sample provider, not from assay-based typing.

What the authors observed across the whole study: The amount of clinical and demographic metadata varied by source and participant and was provided uncurated.

The collaborating institutions used their own protocols to collect whole blood in K2EDTA tubes. Collaborator samples were shipped for TCRbeta analysis as frozen whole blood, isolated PBMCs, or DNA extracted from either sample type. The sample was peripheral blood. The chain couples TRBV2 to TRBJ1-4; the D gene cannot be named for sure. The TCR comes from a man between 40 and 49 years old with acute or convalescent COVID-19. The DNA is TGTGCCAGCAGGGCTTCATCGGGAGAAAAACTGTTTTTT. Translation gives CASRASSGEKLFF.